This entry lists 30 T cell receptor beta chains sequenced from one sample in a study of T-cell reconstitution after alpha-beta-depleted transplantation in children. Preparation of the TCRbeta library was carried out with unique molecular identifiers. One entry per CDR3 protein results from TCRdb running MiXCR on the PCR reads. The sample lists some 830,000 distinct CDR3 sequences, 15% to 20% occurring once. Sequenced material: PBMCs, mostly from graft donor cells, taken 360 days after TCRalphabeta/CD19-depleted stem cell transplant. Receptors were obtained from a male patient between 10 and 17 years old who had a stem cell transplant for acute lymphoblastic leukemia, so the T cells may come from the graft donor.

This chain connects TRBV7-6 to TRBJ1-2; no firm D call. Germline values: CDR1 SGHVS, CDR2 FNYEAQ. This CDR3 is 14 amino acids long. Deletions cut 4 bases from V and 3 bases from J, with 12 bases between. The CDR3 DNA is TGTGCCAGCAGCTCCCTGGGCAGGCACTATGGCTACACCTTC. It codes for CASSSLGRHYGYTF.

This clonotype was picked up a small number of times. The chain combines TRBV4-1 with TRBJ2-7; TRBD1 or TRBD2 may be the D gene (5 bases each). The CDR3 covers 15 residues. Deletions cut 1 base from V and 2 bases from J, with 12 bases between. The germline gives CDR1 MGHRA, CDR2 YSYEKL. CDR3 protein: CASSQGGRSAYEQYF. For the CDR3, the DNA is TGCGCCAGCAGCCAAGGGGGACGGTCGGCCTACGAGCAGTACTTC.

V usage is TRBV29-1 and J usage is TRBJ2-1; D gene uncertain. Germline lookup yields CDR1 SQVTM and CDR2 ANQGSEA. The ends were cut back, 6 bases at V and 0 bases at J, with 12 bases in the middle. The CDR3 is made up of 14 amino acids. CDR3 residues: CSVLTADSYNEQFF. The CDR3, as DNA: TGCAGCGTCCTGACTGCCGACTCCTACAATGAGCAGTTCTTC.

This clonotype was detected a few times. The chain has TRBV20-1 and TRBJ2-5; no reliable D call. The CDR3 runs 12 residues. Trimming took off 2 bases at V and 5 bases at J, with 9 bases between the two ends. In germline, CDR1 is DFQATT, CDR2 SNEGSKA (reference sequence). The CDR3 coding sequence is TGCAGTGCTAGATTGGGATTTGAGACCCAGTACTTC. Its translation is CSARLGFETQYF.

The CDR3 nucleotides read TGCAGCGCCCGACCCTTCCTAGGGGGCGTAGGGAACACTGAAGCTTTCTTT. Translated, it gives CSARPFLGGVGNTEAFF. This chain joins TRBV29-1 and TRBJ1-1, with 7 bases matching TRBD1. The V segment lost 7 bases and the J segment 1 base; nucleotides outside the gene matches: 18. Germline V gives CDR1 SQVTM, CDR2 ANQGSEA. The CDR3 totals 17 residues.

The V call is TRBV6-5, the J call TRBJ1-1, with TRBD1 matching 8 bases. V was pared by 3 bases and J by 4 bases, with 4 bases of the junction left unmatched. There are 14 residues in the CDR3. Per the germline V gene, CDR1 is MNHEY and CDR2 is SVGAGI. CDR3: CASSYSDRGTEAFF. As DNA, the CDR3 is TGTGCCAGCAGTTATTCTGACAGGGGCACTGAAGCTTTCTTT.

The chain couples TRBV5-1 to TRBJ2-5; D possibly corresponds to TRBD1 (5 bases). V was shortened by 0 bases and J by 5 bases, with 14 bases between the two germline ends. Germline values: CDR1 SGHRS, CDR2 YFSETQ. This CDR3 is built from 15 residues. The CDR3 region is CASSLEGVTRETQYF. CDR3 sequence (DNA): TGCGCCAGCAGCTTGGAAGGGGTCACGAGGGAGACCCAGTACTTC. Variable domain in full (rest from reference TRBV5-1 and TRBJ2-5): KAGVTQTPRYLIKTRGQQVTLSCSPISGHRSVSWYQQTPGQGLQFLFEYFSETQRNKGNFPGRFSGRQFSNSRSEMNVSTLELGDSALYLCASSLEGVTRETQYFGPGTRLLVL.

The CDR3 region has the DNA TGTGCCAGCAGCTCCCGGGGGGGGAGGACTTCCGGGGAGCTGTTTTTT. Protein: CASSSRGGRTSGELFF. V is TRBV12-3 or TRBV12-4 and J is TRBJ2-2; 8 nucleotides line up with TRBD2. There are 16 residues in the CDR3. V shed 6 bases and J 6 bases; nucleotides not matched to a gene: 12.

V is TRBV7-6 and J is TRBJ2-7; 9 nucleotides align to TRBD1. CDR3 length: 16 amino acids. Per the germline V gene, CDR1 is SGHVS and CDR2 is FNYEAQ. V shed 5 bases and J 1 base; nucleotides not matched to a gene: 9. CDR3 bases: TGTGCCAGCAGCCCAGTCCCGGGACAGGGTTCCTACGAGCAGTACTTC. Protein: CASSPVPGQGSYEQYF.

CDR3 DNA sequence: TGTGCCACCTTACGACTGACGGGAGGATCCACAGATACGCAGTATTTT. Its protein is CATLRLTGGSTDTQYF. The chain uses TRBV15 and TRBJ2-3, with TRBD2 identical over 7 bases. Germline V gene sequence: CDR1 LNHNV, CDR2 YYDKDF (reference sequence). This CDR3 spans 16 amino acids. Trimming removed 8 bases from V and 2 bases from J; junction bases left unmatched: 13.

This chain uses TRBV11-2 with TRBJ2-3, with D perhaps matching TRBD1 or TRBD2 (5 bases each). V shed 0 bases and J shed 5 bases, with 15 bases lying between them. This CDR3 contains 16 residues. Germline values: CDR1 SGHAT, CDR2 FQNNGV. The CDR3 is CASSLDGTGWGDTQYF. CDR3 coding DNA: TGTGCCAGCAGCTTAGATGGGACGGGATGGGGAGATACGCAGTATTTT.

The chain recombines TRBV7-9 with TRBJ2-1, with TRBD2 matching 8 bases. The CDR3 extends over 16 amino acids. Unmatched junction bases numbered 15, after V lost 6 bases and J lost 8 bases. CDR1 is SEHNR, CDR2 FQNEAQ, per germline (reference sequence). CDR3 region: CASRMSAREESDEQFF. CDR3 sequence (DNA): TGTGCCAGCAGGATGAGTGCGCGGGAGGAATCGGATGAGCAGTTCTTC.

V and J are TRBV2 and TRBJ2-7, with 8 nucleotides matching TRBD1. This CDR3 spans 15 amino acids. V gave up 6 bases and J gave up 5 bases; unmatched junction bases: 12. Germline lookup yields CDR1 SNHLY and CDR2 FYNNEI. The CDR3 bases are TGTGCCAGCAGGCCCAGGGGGCGCCTGGTCGACGAGCAGTACTTC. This translates into CASRPRGRLVDEQYF.

V usage is TRBV9 and J usage is TRBJ2-3; D perhaps matches TRBD1 (6 bases). Germline-derived CDR1 and CDR2 are SGDLS and YYNGEE. Trimming pared 0 bases from V and 1 base from J, leaving 6 bases between. This CDR3 comprises 14 residues. The CDR3 spells CASSVEGGTDTQYF. In DNA form, the CDR3 reads TGTGCCAGCAGCGTAGAGGGGGGCACAGATACGCAGTATTTT. Full variable domain (rest looked up from reference TRBV9 and TRBJ2-3): DSGVTQTPKHLITATGQRVTLRCSPRSGDLSVYWYQQSLDQGLQFLIQYYNGEERAKGNILERFSAQQFPDLHSELNLSSLELGDSALYFCASSVEGGTDTQYFGPGTRLTVL.

This clonotype was observed a few times. This chain uses TRBV29-1 with TRBJ2-7; 12 bases match TRBD2. Germline trimming cut 7 bases from V and 2 bases from J; bases unmatched to any gene: 0. Germline V gene lookup returns CDR1 SQVTM and CDR2 ANQGSEA. The CDR3 sequence is 12 residues long. CDR3 in amino acids: CSGTSGTYEQYF. The CDR3 DNA reads as TGCAGCGGGACTAGCGGGACCTACGAGCAGTACTTC.

The V and J genes are TRBV7-3 and TRBJ2-7; a weak D match, TRBD2 (7 bases). Trimming stripped 5 bases from V and 6 bases from J, with 20 bases between. Germline assignment: CDR1 SGHTA and CDR2 FQGTGA. The CDR3 covers 15 residues. Here the CDR3 DNA reads TGTGCCAGCAGCGCCCTCGGGGGGCATTTGAGCGAGCAGTACTTC. Protein product: CASSALGGHLSEQYF. The full variable domain, completed using reference TRBV7-3 and TRBJ2-7, is GAGVSQTPSNKVTEKGKYVELRCDPISGHTALYWYRQSLGQGPEFLIYFQGTGAADDSGLPNDRFFAVRPEGSVSTLKIQRTERGDSAVYLCASSALGGHLSEQYFGPGTRLTVT.

The chain combines TRBV12-3 or TRBV12-4 with TRBJ2-7, with D tentatively TRBD2 (5 bases). V lost 3 bases to trimming and J lost 0 bases, with 15 bases between them. This CDR3 has 16 residues. Here the CDR3 reads CASSLDGPGNSYEQYF. CDR3 coding DNA: TGTGCCAGCAGTTTGGACGGACCCGGGAACTCCTACGAGCAGTACTTC.

This clonotype was recorded a few times. The J gene is TRBJ2-5, the V gene TRBV6-1; D gene uncertain. Germline V gene lookup returns CDR1 MNHNS and CDR2 SASEGT. This CDR3 region has 14 residues. Trimming pared 3 bases from V and 7 bases from J, leaving 15 bases between. The CDR3 protein is CASSDGMGYGTQYF. CDR3 coding DNA: TGTGCCAGCAGTGATGGGATGGGGTACGGGACCCAGTACTTC.

The table lists this clonotype with many counts. The junction departs from germline at one end; a sequencing error may be responsible. V and J are TRBV5-1 and TRBJ1-1, with 9 bases matching TRBD1. The CDR3 spans 11 residues. Germline CDR1 is SGHRS and CDR2 is YFSETQ. The CDR3 region is CASKGQGIGYF. The CDR3 coding sequence is TGCGCCAGCAAGGGACAGGGAATCGGCTATTTT. The full variable domain, completed using reference TRBV5-1 and TRBJ1-1, is KAGVTQTPRYLIKTRGQQVTLSCSPISGHRSVSWYQQTPGQGLQFLFEYFSETQRNKGNFPGRFSGRQFSNSRSEMNVSTLELGDSALYLCASKGQGIGYFGQGTRLTVV.

This clonotype was recorded at least ten times. V and J are TRBV7-2 and TRBJ2-1; TRBD2 agrees at 7 bases. Germline trimming cut 4 bases from V and 5 bases from J; bases unmatched to any gene: 8. The germline V gene has CDR1 SGHTA and CDR2 FQGNSA. The length of the CDR3 is 15 residues. The CDR3 spells CASSSRASGNNEQFF. In DNA, the CDR3 is TGTGCCAGCAGCTCAAGGGCTAGCGGAAACAATGAGCAGTTCTTC.

This clonotype occurred a few times. The rearrangement joins TRBV6-5 to TRBJ1-5, with D hard to call. The germline V gene encodes CDR1 MNHEY and CDR2 SVGAGI. The CDR3 runs 14 residues. V lost 3 bases and J 4 bases, leaving 10 bases between the germline ends. CDR3 in amino acids: CASSYRASNQPQHF. CDR3 nucleotides: TGTGCCAGCAGTTATCGGGCGTCTAATCAGCCCCAGCATTTT.

This chain connects TRBV18 to TRBJ2-3, with D perhaps TRBD2 (6 bases). Germline values: CDR1 KGHSH, CDR2 LQKENI. V gave up 2 bases and J gave up 2 bases, with 14 bases separating them. The CDR3 runs 16 residues. CDR3 sequence (DNA): TGTGCCAGCTCACCAACTGGGCGGGACCTCACAGATACGCAGTATTTT. The encoded protein is CASSPTGRDLTDTQYF.

This clonotype came up a few times. V is TRBV5-8 and J is TRBJ2-3; D unclear. CDR1 and CDR2 (germline): SGHTS, YDEGEE. This CDR3 is built from 12 residues. The V end lost 4 bases, the J end lost 4 bases, and 7 bases lay between the germline ends. CDR3: CASSGSADTQYF. CDR3 DNA sequence: TGTGCCAGCAGCGGGTCCGCAGATACGCAGTATTTT.

This clonotype has a handful of counts. The rearrangement links TRBV27 to TRBJ1-1; D unresolved. V was clipped by 6 bases and J by 0 bases, with 14 bases between them. The CDR3 totals 15 residues. Germline values: CDR1 MNHEY, CDR2 SMNVEV (reference sequence). This chain's CDR3 is CASSCPGCLNTEAFF. The CDR3 DNA reads TGTGCCAGCAGCTGCCCCGGATGTCTGAACACTGAAGCTTTCTTT.

This clonotype was detected a few times. The chain combines TRBV20-1 with TRBJ2-7; 12 nucleotides agree with TRBD2. CDR3 size: 16 residues. CDR1 and CDR2 from the germline V gene are DFQATT and SNEGSKA (reference sequence). Losses at the gene ends were 2 bases for V and 3 bases for J; bases not matched to a gene: 8. This CDR3 reads CSARNPGLAGIYEQYF. The CDR3 DNA is TGCAGTGCTAGAAATCCCGGACTAGCGGGAATCTACGAGCAGTACTTC.

In this sample, this clonotype turned up a few times. The V gene is TRBV5-1, the J gene TRBJ2-7, with TRBD2 identical over 8 bases. Per the germline V gene, CDR1 is SGHRS and CDR2 is YFSETQ. V lost 0 bases and J lost 7; bases outside the gene matches: 9. The CDR3 has 15 amino acids. This CDR3 is CASSLALAGPREQYF. The CDR3, as DNA: TGCGCCAGCAGCTTGGCCTTAGCGGGGCCTAGGGAGCAGTACTTC.

Only a few counts were recorded for this clonotype. This chain links TRBV6-5 with TRBJ1-1; D gene ambiguous. Germline CDR1 is MNHEY and CDR2 is SVGAGI. There are 15 residues in the CDR3. V was pared by 0 bases and J by 4 bases, with 12 bases between. The chain's CDR3 is CASSYSAKGTTEAFF. The CDR3 DNA sequence: TGTGCCAGCAGTTACTCGGCAAAGGGAACCACTGAAGCTTTCTTT.

Points on this clonotype: An end of the junction does not agree with germline; a read error may underlie this. V usage is TRBV7-9 and J usage is TRBJ2-7, with TRBD2 identical over 8 bases. This CDR3 has 13 residues. CDR1 is SEHNR and CDR2 is FQNEAQ in the germline V gene (reference sequence). The CDR3 loop is CASSLAGPGEQYF. In DNA, the CDR3 is TGTGCCAGCAGCCTAGCGGGTCCTGGCGAGCAGTACTTC.

This clonotype turned up a few times. The chain employs TRBV25-1 and TRBJ2-7; D gene ambiguous. The CDR3 contains 13 residues. CDR1 and CDR2 (germline): MGHDK, SYGVNS. The germline V and J ends were trimmed by 1 base and 4 bases, with 8 bases remaining between them. This chain's CDR3 is CASSESRNYEQYF. The CDR3 nucleotides read TGTGCCAGCAGTGAATCACGTAATTACGAGCAGTACTTC.

This chain links TRBV7-3 with TRBJ1-1, with a tentative D call TRBD1 (5 bases). This CDR3 contains 13 residues. Germline loops: CDR1 SGHTA, CDR2 FQGTGA. V lost 6 bases, J lost 7 bases, and 15 bases lay in between. In nucleotides, the CDR3 is TGTGCCAGCAGATCGGACGGGGGTAATGAAGCTTTCTTT. Amino acids: CASRSDGGNEAFF.